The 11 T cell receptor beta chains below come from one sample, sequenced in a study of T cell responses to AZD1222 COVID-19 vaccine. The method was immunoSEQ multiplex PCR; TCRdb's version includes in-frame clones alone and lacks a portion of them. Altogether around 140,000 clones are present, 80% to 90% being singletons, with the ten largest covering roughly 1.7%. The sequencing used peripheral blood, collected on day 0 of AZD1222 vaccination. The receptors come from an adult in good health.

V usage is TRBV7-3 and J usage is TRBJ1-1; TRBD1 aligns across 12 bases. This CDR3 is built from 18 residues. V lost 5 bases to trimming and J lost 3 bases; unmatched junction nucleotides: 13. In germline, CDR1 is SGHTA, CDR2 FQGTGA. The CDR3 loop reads CASSVPGDRGRWDTEAFF. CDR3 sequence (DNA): TGTGCCAGCAGCGTACCCGGGGACAGGGGGCGATGGGACACTGAAGCTTTCTTT. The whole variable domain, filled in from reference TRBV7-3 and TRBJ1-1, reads GAGVSQTPSNKVTEKGKYVELRCDPISGHTALYWYRQSLGQGPEFLIYFQGTGAADDSGLPNDRFFAVRPEGSVSTLKIQRTERGDSAVYLCASSVPGDRGRWDTEAFFGQGTRLTVV.

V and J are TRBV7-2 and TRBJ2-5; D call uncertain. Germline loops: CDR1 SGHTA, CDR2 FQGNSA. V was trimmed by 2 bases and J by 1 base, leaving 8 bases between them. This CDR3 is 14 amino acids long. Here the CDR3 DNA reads TGTGCCAGCAGCTTAATCCTCATCCAAGAGACCCAGTACTTC. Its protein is CASSLILIQETQYF.

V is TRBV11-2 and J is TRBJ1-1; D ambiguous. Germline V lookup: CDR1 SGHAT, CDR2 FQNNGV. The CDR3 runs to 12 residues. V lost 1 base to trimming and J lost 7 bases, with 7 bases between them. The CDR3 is CASSLARSEAFF. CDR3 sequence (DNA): TGTGCCAGCAGCTTAGCCCGGAGTGAAGCTTTCTTT.

The CDR3 nucleotides are TGTGCCAGCAGGGGGAGTGGCGGAATGGGGACCCAGTACTTC. Translation: CASRGSGGMGTQYF. The chain joins TRBV27 to TRBJ2-5; D possibly corresponds to TRBD2 (5 bases). CDR1 is MNHEY, CDR2 SMNVEV, per germline (reference sequence). The CDR3 runs 14 residues. V lost 6 bases to trimming and J lost 7 bases, with 18 bases between them.

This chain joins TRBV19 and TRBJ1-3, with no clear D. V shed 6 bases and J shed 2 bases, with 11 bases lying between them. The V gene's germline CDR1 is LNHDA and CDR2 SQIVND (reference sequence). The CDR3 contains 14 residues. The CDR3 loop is CASRPSGAGNTIYF. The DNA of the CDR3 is TGTGCCAGTAGGCCAAGTGGCGCTGGAAACACCATATATTTT.

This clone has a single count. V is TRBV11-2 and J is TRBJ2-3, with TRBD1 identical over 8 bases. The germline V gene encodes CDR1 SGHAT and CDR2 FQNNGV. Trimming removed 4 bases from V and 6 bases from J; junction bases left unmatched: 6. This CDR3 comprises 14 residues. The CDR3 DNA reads TGTGCCAGCAGCTCCGGACAGGGCTACGATACGCAGTATTTT. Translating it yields CASSSGQGYDTQYF.

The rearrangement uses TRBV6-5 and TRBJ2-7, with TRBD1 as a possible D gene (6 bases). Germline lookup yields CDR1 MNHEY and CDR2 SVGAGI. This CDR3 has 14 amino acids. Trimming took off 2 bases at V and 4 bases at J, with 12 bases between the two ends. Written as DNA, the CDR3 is TGTGCCAGCAGTTACGGGCAGGGGATATACGAGCAGTACTTC. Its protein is CASSYGQGIYEQYF.

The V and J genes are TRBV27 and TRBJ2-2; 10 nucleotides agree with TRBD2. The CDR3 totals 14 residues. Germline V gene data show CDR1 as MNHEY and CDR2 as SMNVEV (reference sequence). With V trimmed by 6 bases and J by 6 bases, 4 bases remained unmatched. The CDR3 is CASSSGLAAGELFF. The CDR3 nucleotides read TGTGCCAGCAGCTCCGGACTAGCGGCCGGGGAGCTGTTTTTT.

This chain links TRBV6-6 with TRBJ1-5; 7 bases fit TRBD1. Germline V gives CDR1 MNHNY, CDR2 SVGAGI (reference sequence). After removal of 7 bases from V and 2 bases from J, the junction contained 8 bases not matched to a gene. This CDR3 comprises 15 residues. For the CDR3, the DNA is TGTGCCAGCAATCTGGGACAGAGGGGCAATCAGCCCCAGCATTTT. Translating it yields CASNLGQRGNQPQHF.

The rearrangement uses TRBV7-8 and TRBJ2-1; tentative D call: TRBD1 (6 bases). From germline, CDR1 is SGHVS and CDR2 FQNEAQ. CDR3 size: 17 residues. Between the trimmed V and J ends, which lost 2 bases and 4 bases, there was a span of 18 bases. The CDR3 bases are TGTGCCAGCAGCTTAAGGAGCGAACAGGGCCCTTACAATGAGCAGTTCTTC. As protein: CASSLRSEQGPYNEQFF.

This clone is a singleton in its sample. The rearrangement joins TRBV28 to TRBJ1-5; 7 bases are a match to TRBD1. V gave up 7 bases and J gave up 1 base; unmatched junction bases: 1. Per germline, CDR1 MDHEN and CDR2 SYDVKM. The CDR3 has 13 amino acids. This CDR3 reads CASIQGSNQPQHF. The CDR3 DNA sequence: TGTGCCAGCATACAGGGGAGCAATCAGCCCCAGCATTTT.